These 23 T cell receptor beta chains were all obtained from the same sample, sequenced in a study of blood T cell repertoires in COVID-19. The data were produced by immunoSEQ multiplex PCR, yet TCRdb's version contains in-frame clones alone and is incomplete. The data show over 85,000 clones, about 89% seen once. The sample taken for sequencing was peripheral blood. Every receptor here comes from a human donor in a cohort sampled during active COVID-19.

The rearrangement links TRBV7-6 to TRBJ2-1, with 13 bases aligning to TRBD2. From germline, CDR1 is SGHVS and CDR2 FNYEAQ. V lost 5 bases, J lost 1 base, and 2 bases stayed unmatched. The CDR3 contains 16 residues. The CDR3 protein is CASSGLAGVSYNEQFF. CDR3 in DNA: TGTGCCAGCAGCGGACTAGCGGGAGTATCCTACAATGAGCAGTTCTTC.

V is TRBV2 and J is TRBJ2-7; the match to TRBD2 covers 7 bases. Trimming took 6 bases from V and 4 from J; bases not matched to a gene: 9. CDR3 size: 14 residues. CDR1 is SNHLY, CDR2 FYNNEI, per germline. CDR3 coding DNA: TGTGCCAGCAGGGACCCGGGGGAGGGGTACGAGCAGTACTTC. This encodes CASRDPGEGYEQYF.

The chain links TRBV18 to TRBJ2-2; 9 bases are shared with TRBD1. V gave up 6 bases and J gave up 4 bases; unmatched junction bases: 6. The CDR3 contains 15 residues. The germline CDR1 and CDR2 sequences are KGHSH and LQKENI. CDR3 sequence (DNA): TGTGCCAGCTCCCAGGAGACAGGGGGCACCGGGGAGCTGTTTTTT. This codes for CASSQETGGTGELFF.

V is TRBV14 and J is TRBJ2-1, with TRBD2 matching 9 bases. The CDR3 consists of 17 residues. CDR1 and CDR2 (germline): SGHDN, FVKESK. Losses at the gene ends were 1 base for V and 7 bases for J; bases not matched to a gene: 11. The CDR3 bases are TGTGCCAGCAGCCAAGGTTTGCGGGAGGGCCCGAAAAATGAGCAGTTCTTC. It codes for CASSQGLREGPKNEQFF.

This CDR3 reads CASRVDSSVYGYTF. The DNA for the CDR3 is TGCGCCAGCAGAGTGGACAGTTCTGTCTATGGCTACACCTTC. The rearrangement joins TRBV5-1 to TRBJ1-2; a weak D match, TRBD1 (6 bases). Germline CDR1 and CDR2: SGHRS and YFSETQ. Trimming removed 5 bases from V and 4 bases from J, with 15 bases in between. The CDR3 totals 14 residues.

This chain uses TRBV10-2 with TRBJ1-3, with D possibly being TRBD1 (6 bases). V was pared by 3 bases and J by 3 bases, with 12 bases between. This CDR3 region has 15 residues. Per germline, CDR1 WSHSY and CDR2 SAAADI. The CDR3 coding sequence is TGCGCCAGCAGTGACCACAGGGCCTATGGAAACACCATATATTTT. Translated, it gives CASSDHRAYGNTIYF.

This clone showed up just once. The chain uses TRBV6-4 and TRBJ2-1; 12 nucleotides line up with TRBD1. The CDR3 contains 16 residues. V trimming: 4 bases; J trimming: 4 bases; junction bases outside the gene matches: 5. The germline V gene encodes CDR1 MRHNA and CDR2 SNTAGT. The CDR3 region is CASSALGQGAYNEQFF. DNA of the CDR3: TGTGCCAGCAGTGCCCTGGGACAGGGGGCGTACAATGAGCAGTTCTTC.

The chain employs TRBV21-1 and TRBJ2-5; the table's D gene call, TRBD1, was not cross checked with the DNA. TRBV21-1 is shown as a pseudogene. CDR3 size: 18 residues. Written as DNA, the CDR3 is TGTGCCAGCAGCAGTAAGACAGGGACTTGGCGGGGAGAAGAGACCCAGTACTTC. Its translation is CASSSKTGTWRGEETQYF.

The chain links TRBV10-3 to TRBJ2-1; the D is unclear. V was pared by 7 bases and J by 9 bases, with 16 bases between. The CDR3 has 13 amino acids. Germline V gene sequence: CDR1 ENHRY, CDR2 SYGVKD. The CDR3 reads CAIKTSDSSEQFF. In DNA form, the CDR3 reads TGTGCCATCAAAACGTCGGATAGCAGTGAGCAGTTCTTC.

The chain joins TRBV5-4 to TRBJ2-3, with 7 bases fitting TRBD2. The germline gives CDR1 SGHNT, CDR2 YYREEE (reference sequence). V was pared by 4 bases and J by 5 bases, with 10 bases of the junction left unmatched. This CDR3 has 15 amino acids. The CDR3 coding sequence is TGTGCCAGCAGCCTTGAGGGACGCGGGGGAGATACGCAGTATTTT. Translation gives CASSLEGRGGDTQYF.

CDR3 protein: CASSESSAVHEQYF. CDR3 DNA: TGCGCCAGCAGTGAGTCGTCCGCAGTCCACGAGCAGTACTTC. J is TRBJ2-7 and V is TRBV10-1; D uncertain. Trimming pared 0 bases from V and 5 bases from J, leaving 11 bases between. Germline V CDR1 and CDR2: WNHNN, SYGVQD (reference sequence). The length of the CDR3 is 14 residues.

V gene TRBV4-1 combines with J gene TRBJ1-1; 10 bases are shared with TRBD1. The V gene's germline CDR1 is MGHRA and CDR2 YSYEKL. The trim removed 1 base at V and 5 bases at J, leaving 16 bases unmatched. The CDR3 is 19 residues long. The CDR3 here is CASSQGTVGDRGVGTEAFF. CDR3 DNA: TGCGCCAGCAGCCAAGGAACGGTGGGGGACAGGGGTGTGGGAACTGAAGCTTTCTTT.

V is TRBV5-4 and J is TRBJ2-1; D possibly corresponds to TRBD1 (6 bases). Germline assignment: CDR1 SGHNT and CDR2 YYREEE (reference sequence). Trimming took 0 bases from V and 3 from J, leaving 13 bases between them. This CDR3 is 16 amino acids long. Written as DNA, the CDR3 is TGTGCCAGCAGCTTGGGTTTGGGGGCTGGCTACAATGAGCAGTTCTTC. Amino acid sequence: CASSLGLGAGYNEQFF.

The chain recombines TRBV9 with TRBJ2-3, with D perhaps TRBD2 (6 bases). The CDR3 is made up of 18 amino acids. Germline V CDR1 and CDR2: SGDLS, YYNGEE. Trimming pared 3 bases from V and 6 bases from J, leaving 26 bases between. CDR3 in amino acids: CASSGRFSGTFVVDTQYF. In DNA form, the CDR3 reads TGTGCCAGCAGCGGCCGGTTCTCCGGGACTTTTGTTGTGGATACGCAGTATTTT.

The chain is built from TRBV28 and TRBJ2-5; perhaps TRBD2 as D (5 bases). The CDR3 loop spans 14 amino acids. Trimming left V 6 bases short and J 5 bases short, with 16 bases between. CDR1 is MDHEN, CDR2 SYDVKM, per germline. This CDR3 reads CASRIRPTGETQYF. The CDR3 nucleotides are TGTGCCAGCAGGATCCGCCCCACGGGGGAGACCCAGTACTTC.

The CDR3 sequence is CASSRTGYEQYF. The CDR3 DNA reads as TGTGCCAGCAGCCGGACTGGCTACGAGCAGTACTTC. The chain carries TRBV7-2 and TRBJ2-7; D may be TRBD2 (5 bases). The ends were cut back, 5 bases at V and 3 bases at J, with 8 bases in the middle. The CDR3 spans 12 residues. Looked up from germline, CDR1 is SGHTA and CDR2 is FQGNSA. The full variable domain, with the rest looked up from reference TRBV7-2 and TRBJ2-7, is GAGVSQSPSNKVTEKGKDVELRCDPISGHTALYWYRQSLGQGLEFLIYFQGNSAPDKSGLPSDRFSAERTGGSVSTLTIQRTQQEDSAVYLCASSRTGYEQYFGPGTRLTVT.

This chain connects TRBV28 to TRBJ1-3; D is unclear. Germline assignment: CDR1 MDHEN and CDR2 SYDVKM. The CDR3 runs 15 residues. The V and J ends lost 5 bases and 4 bases respectively, with 15 bases between them. Written as DNA, the CDR3 is TGTGCCAGCAGTACCCGGGGTTTGGTCGGAAACACCATATATTTT. Protein product: CASSTRGLVGNTIYF.

The chain uses TRBV2 and TRBJ1-1, with 11 positions matching TRBD1. Germline-derived CDR1 and CDR2 are SNHLY and FYNNEI. Germline trimming cut 8 bases from V and 5 bases from J; bases unmatched to any gene: 16. This CDR3 region has 17 residues. The DNA of the CDR3 is TGTGCCAGCCATCATATTGGCCGGGACAGGGGGAGGACTGAAGCTTTCTTT. Its protein is CASHHIGRDRGRTEAFF.

This clone occurred once. The J gene is TRBJ1-5, the V gene TRBV19; 9 bases match TRBD1. Germline loops: CDR1 LNHDA, CDR2 SQIVND (reference sequence). This CDR3 region has 14 residues. V shed 6 bases and J 6 bases; nucleotides not matched to a gene: 6. The CDR3 loop reads CASRGTGKGQPQHF. The CDR3 bases are TGTGCCAGTAGGGGGACAGGGAAGGGTCAGCCCCAGCATTTT.

V and J are TRBV5-1 and TRBJ2-7; TRBD2 agrees at 9 bases. Looked up from germline, CDR1 is SGHRS and CDR2 is YFSETQ. Trimming cost V 3 bases and J 0 bases; bases outside gene matches: 4. This CDR3 is 15 amino acids long. The CDR3 loop is CASSWTSEGSYEQYF. In DNA, the CDR3 is TGCGCCAGCAGCTGGACTAGCGAGGGCTCCTACGAGCAGTACTTC. The complete variable domain, with remaining parts taken from reference TRBV5-1 and TRBJ2-7, reads KAGVTQTPRYLIKTRGQQVTLSCSPISGHRSVSWYQQTPGQGLQFLFEYFSETQRNKGNFPGRFSGRQFSNSRSEMNVSTLELGDSALYLCASSWTSEGSYEQYFGPGTRLTVT.

V is TRBV24-1 and J is TRBJ1-1; D gene unclear. The CDR3 has 13 residues. The germline CDR1 and CDR2 sequences are KGHDR and SFDVKD. The V and J ends lost 5 bases and 2 bases respectively, with 8 bases between them. The CDR3 nucleotides are TGTGCCACCAGTGCCGACTTAAACACTGAAGCTTTCTTT. It encodes CATSADLNTEAFF.

The gene calls are TRBV6-5 and TRBJ1-5; 12 positions agree with TRBD1. The CDR3 spans 15 residues. Germline CDR1 is MNHEY and CDR2 is SVGAGI. The V and J ends lost 6 bases and 7 bases, in that order; junction bases with no gene match: 7. CDR3 region: CASRDGTGGPQPQHF. CDR3 DNA sequence: TGTGCCAGCAGGGATGGGACAGGGGGCCCCCAGCCCCAGCATTTT.

CDR3 amino acids: CASSEEDREANNEQFF. CDR3 DNA: TGTGCCAGCAGTGAAGAGGACAGGGAAGCGAACAATGAGCAGTTCTTC. This chain joins TRBV2 and TRBJ2-1, with 8 bases matching TRBD1. CDR1 is SNHLY, CDR2 FYNNEI, per germline. The V segment lost 1 base and the J segment 5 bases; nucleotides outside the gene matches: 7. The CDR3 covers 16 residues. The full variable domain, in which reference TRBV2 and TRBJ2-1 provide the parts outside the CDR3, is EPEVTQTPSHQVTQMGQEVILRCVPISNHLYFYWYRQILGQKVEFLVSFYNNEISEKSEIFDDQFSVERPDGSNFTLKIRSTKLEDSAMYFCASSEEDREANNEQFFGPGTRLTVL.